The present T cell receptor (beta chain) was sequenced within a study of OX40 agonist ivuxolimab in advanced cancers. Study-wide background: Patients in dose escalation had liver, melanoma, kidney or head and neck cancers. Study-wide points: CD8+ T cells (on average) carried more expanded clones than CD4+ T cells.

With respect to this clone: The antigen remains undetermined.

TCRdb's table, derived via immunoSEQ multiplex PCR, lists solely in-frame clones and lacks some. The sample includes about 69,000 clones, about 89% of them seen just once. This specimen was CD4+ or CD8+ T cells sorted from blood, taken in a trial of the OX40 agonist ivuxolimab. The TCR sequence derives from an adult with an advanced solid tumor such as melanoma, head and neck, liver or kidney cancer.

The chain's CDR3 is CASSLSSTDTQYF. CDR3 sequence (DNA): TGTGCCAGCAGCCTGAGTAGCACAGATACGCAGTATTTT. This chain uses TRBV5-6 with TRBJ2-3; the D is unclear. V lost 4 bases and J 0 bases, leaving 6 bases between the germline ends. The germline V gene has CDR1 SGHDT and CDR2 YYEEEE. CDR3 length equals 13 residues.